What follows are 6 T cell receptor beta chains derived from one specimen sequenced in a study of shared clonotypes between healthy human individuals. The method was immunoSEQ multiplex PCR; TCRdb's version includes in-frame clones alone and lacks a portion of them. The sample lists some 2,100,000 clones, 85% to 95% occurring once. Positively selected for CCR7, the CD45RO-negative cells used as naive CD8 cells excluded terminally differentiated effector memory CD45RA+ cells. Source material: naive CD8+ T cells from PBMCs. The receptors come from a man aged 18-30 years in good health. Some clones in this sample may be carry-over from other donors' samples.

As for this clone: Sequence at one end of the junction differs from germline and may be a read error. The chain joins TRBV5-4 to TRBJ2-7, with 7 bases identical to TRBD2. Germline V gene data show CDR1 as SGHNT and CDR2 as YYREEE (reference sequence). The CDR3 is made up of 11 amino acids. The CDR3 here is CASSSTAGADF. DNA of the CDR3: TGTGCCAGCAGCTCGACGGCGGGAGCGGACTTC.

The chain joins TRBV9 to TRBJ2-6; D is possibly TRBD1 (5 bases). There are 14 residues in the CDR3. Germline V gene sequence: CDR1 SGDLS, CDR2 YYNGEE. The V end was cut by 6 bases, the J end by 2 bases, with 9 bases between. CDR3 residues: CASKGSAGANVLTF. Written as DNA, the CDR3 is TGTGCCAGCAAGGGGTCCGCTGGGGCCAACGTCCTGACTTTC. Variable domain in full (rest from reference TRBV9 and TRBJ2-6): DSGVTQTPKHLITATGQRVTLRCSPRSGDLSVYWYQQSLDQGLQFLIQYYNGEERAKGNILERFSAQQFPDLHSELNLSSLELGDSALYFCASKGSAGANVLTFGAGSRLTVL.

This sequence joins TRBV4-3 and TRBJ2-7; 9 bases line up with TRBD1. With V trimmed by 1 base and J by 2 bases, 3 bases remained unmatched. The V gene's germline CDR1 is LGHNA and CDR2 YSLEER. The CDR3 is 15 residues long. This chain's CDR3 is CASSQGDRETYEQYF. CDR3 coding DNA: TGCGCCAGCAGCCAAGGGGACAGGGAAACCTACGAGCAGTACTTC.

The sample holds one count of this clone. The chain employs TRBV4-1 and TRBJ1-5, with 7 positions matching TRBD1. V lost 4 bases to trimming and J lost 1 base; unmatched junction nucleotides: 4. This CDR3 is built from 15 residues. Germline-derived CDR1 and CDR2 are MGHRA and YSYEKL. The CDR3 DNA sequence: TGCGCCAGCAGCCCTTGGACAGGCAGCAATCAGCCCCAGCATTTT. The encoded protein is CASSPWTGSNQPQHF.

The rearrangement links TRBV15 to TRBJ2-3; D not certain. The ends were cut back, 1 base at V and 0 bases at J, with 8 bases in the middle. The germline V gene encodes CDR1 LNHNV and CDR2 YYDKDF (reference sequence). The length of the CDR3 is 15 residues. This chain's CDR3 is CATSRGPLSTDTQYF. CDR3 sequence (DNA): TGTGCCACCAGCAGAGGACCGTTAAGCACAGATACGCAGTATTTT.

V usage is TRBV7-9 and J usage is TRBJ1-2, with unresolved D. CDR3 length: 14 residues. Trimming took off 1 base at V and 4 bases at J, with 10 bases between the two ends. CDR1 and CDR2 from the germline V gene are SEHNR and FQNEAQ (reference sequence). The CDR3 here is CASSLDGLAYGYTF. CDR3 nucleotide sequence: TGTGCCAGCAGCTTAGATGGGTTAGCCTATGGCTACACCTTC. The full variable domain, rest sourced from reference TRBV7-9 and TRBJ1-2, is DTGVSQNPRHKITKRGQNVTFRCDPISEHNRLYWYRQTLGQGPEFLTYFQNEAQLEKSRLLSDRFSAERPKGSFSTLEIQRTEQGDSAMYLCASSLDGLAYGYTFGSGTRLTVV.